Below are 28 T cell receptor beta chains sequenced from a single sample in a study of CD8 T cells in Susac syndrome. RNA was extracted with the RNeasy kit, and a quantity of about 0.45 to 1 ug was reverse transcribed using random hexamers. TCRdb redid the calling of the immunoSEQ multiplex PCR reads with MiXCR, one entry per CDR3 protein. The repertoire holds about 60,000 distinct CDR3 sequences, more than 80% seen once, with about 0.21% in the top ten. The sample comprised CD8+ T cells from PBMCs. These receptors came from a human donor in good health.

J is TRBJ2-1 and V is TRBV2; TRBD2 matches at 7 bases. Germline CDR1 and CDR2: SNHLY and FYNNEI. The CDR3 consists of 15 residues. Trimming removed 7 bases from V and 0 bases from J; junction bases left unmatched: 6. The CDR3 nucleotides read TGTGCCAGCACCCCCGGGGGGAGCTCCTACAATGAGCAGTTCTTC. Amino acid sequence: CASTPGGSSYNEQFF.

This rearrangement joins TRBV2 to TRBJ2-5; D unclear. The CDR3 is made up of 14 amino acids. V lost 1 base, J lost 4 bases, and 10 bases lay in between. Germline V gives CDR1 SNHLY, CDR2 FYNNEI. The CDR3 DNA follows: TGTGCCAGCAGTGAAGTGGTCAGCTCAGAGACCCAGTACTTC. Translated: CASSEVVSSETQYF.

The chain links TRBV19 to TRBJ2-7, with a tentative D call TRBD2 (6 bases). V dropped 4 bases and J dropped 0 bases, with 10 bases sitting between them. This CDR3 comprises 14 residues. Looked up from germline, CDR1 is LNHDA and CDR2 is SQIVND (reference sequence). The CDR3 protein is CASSTVGGSYEQYF. CDR3 coding DNA: TGTGCCAGTAGTACCGTGGGGGGCTCCTACGAGCAGTACTTC.

This chain uses TRBV4-1 with TRBJ1-6; 8 nucleotides agree with TRBD1. The length of the CDR3 is 14 residues. J was trimmed by 9 bases and V by 1 base; bases with no gene match: 2. Germline values: CDR1 MGHRA, CDR2 YSYEKL. This CDR3 reads CASSQAGGGSPLHF. The CDR3 coding sequence is TGCGCCAGCAGCCAAGCAGGGGGCGGTTCACCCCTCCACTTT.

Here the CDR3 DNA reads TGCAGCGTTGAATGGGACGGGGGCGGTAGCACAGATACGCAGTATTTT. Translation gives CSVEWDGGGSTDTQYF. This chain joins TRBV29-1 and TRBJ2-3; the D call may be TRBD1 or TRBD2 (6 bases each). V was clipped by 2 bases and J by 0 bases, with 15 bases between them. Germline CDR1 SQVTM, CDR2 ANQGSEA. The CDR3 is 16 residues long.

The CDR3 nucleotides read TGCAGCGTTGATAGGGGGGGCCGATACAATGAGCAGTTCTTC. Protein product: CSVDRGGRYNEQFF. V and J are TRBV29-1 and TRBJ2-1; D is possibly TRBD2 (7 bases). Germline V gives CDR1 SQVTM, CDR2 ANQGSEA. Trimming cost V 3 bases and J 4 bases, with 13 bases left between them. CDR3 length: 14 amino acids.

The gene calls are TRBV4-1 and TRBJ1-6; D remains ambiguous. There are 16 residues in the CDR3. The germline CDR1 and CDR2 sequences are MGHRA and YSYEKL. The V and J ends lost 2 bases and 6 bases respectively, with 14 bases between them. CDR3 nucleotides: TGCGCCAGCAGCCAAAGGTTAGGAACAGTTAATTCACCCCTCCACTTT. It encodes CASSQRLGTVNSPLHF.

The V gene is TRBV20-1, the J gene TRBJ2-6; D is unresolved. The CDR3 runs 12 residues. The germline gives CDR1 DFQATT, CDR2 SNEGSKA (reference sequence). Trimming took 4 bases from V and 1 from J, leaving 2 bases between them. CDR3 in amino acids: CSAMSGANVLTF. The CDR3 DNA follows: TGCAGTGCTATGTCTGGGGCCAACGTCCTGACTTTC.

This clonotype turned up a few times. CDR3 protein: CASSLARGVSTLSISYNEQFF. The CDR3 coding sequence is TGTGCCAGCAGCTTAGCAAGAGGGGTCTCTACTCTCTCCATCTCCTACAATGAGCAGTTCTTC. This chain uses TRBV11-1 with TRBJ2-1, with D possibly called TRBD1 or TRBD2 (5 bases each). With 0 bases removed from V and 0 bases from J, the gap between germline ends came to 24 bases. The CDR3 is made up of 21 amino acids. CDR1 is SGHAT and CDR2 is FQDESV in the germline V gene (reference sequence).

The V call is TRBV28, the J call TRBJ1-1; D uncertain. Germline CDR1 reads MDHEN; CDR2 reads SYDVKM. The length of the CDR3 is 15 residues. V shed 6 bases and J shed 0 bases, with 14 bases lying between them. The CDR3 DNA sequence: TGTGCCAGCAGCAACCTCGCAGCCCTGAACACTGAAGCTTTCTTT. It is translated as CASSNLAALNTEAFF.

The V call is TRBV28, the J call TRBJ2-5, with TRBD2 identical over 8 bases. The germline gives CDR1 MDHEN, CDR2 SYDVKM. Losses at the gene ends were 4 bases for V and 4 bases for J; bases not matched to a gene: 14. The CDR3 contains 17 residues. The CDR3 nucleotides read TGTGCCAGCAGTTCCCCTCGGCATGCGGGGGGCCCAGAGACCCAGTACTTC. Translated, it gives CASSSPRHAGGPETQYF.

This rearrangement joins TRBV7-9 to TRBJ2-3; TRBD1 aligns across 10 bases. Germline-derived CDR1 and CDR2 are SEHNR and FQNEAQ (reference sequence). The CDR3 contains 16 residues. With V trimmed by 6 bases and J by 6 bases, 12 bases remained unmatched. CDR3 nucleotides: TGTGCCAGCAGTACACAAGGACAGGGGGGGGTTGATACGCAGTATTTT. This translates into CASSTQGQGGVDTQYF.

This chain connects TRBV12-3 or TRBV12-4 to TRBJ1-2; D not certain. Trimming stripped 6 bases from V and 6 bases from J, with 14 bases between. The CDR3 totals 13 residues. CDR3 in DNA: TGTGCCAGCAGGGGCGGGAACGGGGATGGCTACACCTTC. Amino acids: CASRGGNGDGYTF.

A single count supports this clonotype. This chain joins TRBV3-1 and TRBJ2-3, with 7 bases fitting TRBD2. The germline gives CDR1 LGHDT, CDR2 YNNKEL (reference sequence). Trimming cost V 5 bases and J 1 base; bases outside gene matches: 6. There are 15 residues in the CDR3. The CDR3 is CASSIRGEGTDTQYF. DNA of the CDR3: TGTGCCAGCAGCATTCGGGGGGAGGGCACAGATACGCAGTATTTT.

The rearrangement links TRBV7-2 to TRBJ1-2; possible D gene TRBD1, 6 bases. The CDR3 has 16 residues. The V gene's germline CDR1 is SGHTA and CDR2 FQGNSA. V gave up 3 bases and J gave up 3 bases, with 17 bases separating them. CDR3 region: CASSLAPGASHYGYTF. The CDR3 nucleotides are TGTGCCAGCAGCTTGGCTCCAGGGGCGTCCCACTATGGCTACACCTTC.

This chain joins TRBV6-5 and TRBJ2-7; 7 bases agree with TRBD1. The CDR3 is made up of 13 amino acids. Germline-derived CDR1 and CDR2 are MNHEY and SVGAGI. V shed 7 bases, J shed 3 bases, and the junction held 6 bases outside the gene matches. The chain's CDR3 is CASTSTGSYEQYF. The CDR3 DNA sequence: TGTGCCAGCACTTCGACAGGGAGCTACGAGCAGTACTTC.

The V and J genes are TRBV30 and TRBJ2-6; TRBD1 might be the D (6 bases). The CDR3 sequence is 16 residues long. In germline, CDR1 is GTSNPN, CDR2 SVGIG (reference sequence). Deletions cut 8 bases from V and 1 base from J, with 18 bases between. This CDR3 is CAGDRIPHSGANVLTF. In DNA, the CDR3 is TGTGCCGGCGACAGGATCCCCCATTCTGGGGCCAACGTCCTGACTTTC.

The chain links TRBV4-1 to TRBJ1-2; TRBD1 might be the D (6 bases). With 4 bases removed from V and 7 bases from J, the gap between germline ends came to 25 bases. The CDR3 is 17 residues long. CDR1 is MGHRA and CDR2 is YSYEKL in the germline V gene. The chain's CDR3 is CASSPVPGTRGVSGYTF. CDR3 nucleotide sequence: TGCGCCAGCAGCCCAGTACCGGGGACAAGAGGGGTTAGTGGCTACACCTTC.

V and J are TRBV5-5 and TRBJ1-1; 7 bases map to TRBD1. This CDR3 is 17 amino acids long. Germline-derived CDR1 and CDR2 are SGHKS and YYEKEE (reference sequence). With 3 bases clipped from V and 1 base from J, the junction kept 12 bases outside the gene matches. CDR3 region: CASSWDFTGTENTEAFF. Here the CDR3 DNA reads TGTGCCAGCAGCTGGGACTTTACCGGGACAGAGAACACTGAAGCTTTCTTT.

The rearrangement uses TRBV11-2 and TRBJ1-1; D not resolved. V lost 3 bases and J lost 4, with 9 bases in between. This CDR3 spans 13 amino acids. Germline loops: CDR1 SGHAT, CDR2 FQNNGV. As DNA, the CDR3 is TGTGCCAGCAGCTTTGGGGTTGGCACTGAAGCTTTCTTT. Residues: CASSFGVGTEAFF.

The J gene is TRBJ1-1, the V gene TRBV3-1; 10 positions agree with TRBD1. CDR1 LGHDT and CDR2 YNNKEL come from the germline V gene (reference sequence). The V gene end was trimmed by 4 bases and the J gene end by 4 bases; junction bases not matched to a gene: 18. The CDR3 extends over 19 amino acids. The CDR3 here is CASSPRQGALLIEGTEAFF. CDR3 nucleotide sequence: TGTGCCAGCAGCCCTCGACAGGGGGCCCTACTCATCGAGGGCACTGAAGCTTTCTTT. The variable domain in full, with the rest retrieved from reference TRBV3-1 and TRBJ1-1, is DTAVSQTPKYLVTQMGNDKSIKCEQNLGHDTMYWYKQDSKKFLKIMFSYNNKELIINETVPNRFSPKSPDKAHLNLHINSLELGDSAVYFCASSPRQGALLIEGTEAFFGQGTRLTVV.

The chain employs TRBV5-1 and TRBJ1-2, with 10 positions matching TRBD1. Germline V lookup: CDR1 SGHRS, CDR2 YFSETQ. Unmatched junction bases numbered 7, after V lost 0 bases and J lost 2 bases. This CDR3 has 17 amino acids. The CDR3 sequence: CASSLAAGQGINYGYTF. In nucleotides, the CDR3 is TGCGCCAGCAGCTTGGCGGCGGGACAGGGGATCAACTATGGCTACACCTTC. Together with reference TRBV5-1 and TRBJ1-2, the CDR3 gives the full variable domain: KAGVTQTPRYLIKTRGQQVTLSCSPISGHRSVSWYQQTPGQGLQFLFEYFSETQRNKGNFPGRFSGRQFSNSRSEMNVSTLELGDSALYLCASSLAAGQGINYGYTFGSGTRLTVV.

The V call is TRBV7-3, the J call TRBJ2-3, with 7 bases fitting TRBD2. Germline V CDR1 and CDR2: SGHTA, FQGTGA. This CDR3 region has 14 residues. Trimming removed 3 bases from V and 5 bases from J; junction bases left unmatched: 5. CDR3 sequence reads: CASSLAGGGDTQYF. CDR3 sequence (DNA): TGTGCCAGCAGCTTGGCTGGGGGGGGAGATACGCAGTATTTT.

V gene TRBV7-9 combines with J gene TRBJ1-2; 9 bases agree with TRBD1. The CDR3 is 16 amino acids. Trimming removed 5 bases from V and 4 bases from J; junction bases left unmatched: 11. Germline CDR1 reads SEHNR; CDR2 reads FQNEAQ (reference sequence). The DNA for the CDR3 is TGTGCCAGCAGCCCACGGACAGGGGAGTTTGTCTATGGCTACACCTTC. As protein: CASSPRTGEFVYGYTF.

This chain joins TRBV6-1 and TRBJ1-6; D call uncertain. The CDR3 extends over 18 amino acids. The germline V and J ends were trimmed by 6 bases and 7 bases, with 25 bases remaining between them. The germline V gene encodes CDR1 MNHNS and CDR2 SASEGT. CDR3 residues: CASSPKTYGPTGNSPLHF. CDR3 in DNA: TGTGCCAGCAGCCCGAAAACCTATGGGCCAACGGGGAATTCACCCCTCCACTTT.

The chain couples TRBV19 to TRBJ2-7, with D possibly matching TRBD1 (6 bases). This CDR3 spans 13 amino acids. Germline V gives CDR1 LNHDA, CDR2 SQIVND (reference sequence). Deletions cut 5 bases from V and 2 bases from J, with 10 bases between. The CDR3 nucleotides read TGTGCCAGTAGTCCGGGACACACCTACGAGCAGTACTTC. Its protein is CASSPGHTYEQYF.

The chain couples TRBV9 to TRBJ2-6; D ambiguous. Germline V gene sequence: CDR1 SGDLS, CDR2 YYNGEE. The CDR3 loop spans 15 amino acids. Trimming removed 1 base from V and 0 bases from J, with 5 bases in between. The CDR3 loop reads CASSVPGSGANVLTF. CDR3 sequence (DNA): TGTGCCAGCAGCGTACCCGGCTCTGGGGCCAACGTCCTGACTTTC.

The rearrangement joins TRBV27 to TRBJ2-5; weak D call: TRBD1 (6 bases). The CDR3 consists of 13 residues. Deletions cut 3 bases from V and 5 bases from J, with 10 bases between. The germline V gene has CDR1 MNHEY and CDR2 SMNVEV (reference sequence). The CDR3 here is CASSLGAGETQYF. The CDR3 DNA reads TGTGCCAGCAGTTTGGGGGCAGGGGAGACCCAGTACTTC.